What follows are 3 T cell receptor beta chains derived from one specimen sequenced in a study of blood T cell repertoires in COVID-19. Data came from immunoSEQ multiplex PCR; TCRdb stores just in-frame clones and leaves some out. The sample shows 54,000 or so clones, approximately 83% of them seen only once. The sample comprised peripheral blood. These receptors all stem from an older man with COVID-19, enrolled during active disease.

The chain carries TRBV6-2 or TRBV6-3 and TRBJ2-3; possibly TRBD2 for D (6 bases). The CDR3 spans 15 residues. Germline V gene sequence: CDR1 MNHEY, CDR2 SVGEGT. V lost 6 bases and J lost 1, with 14 bases in between. CDR3 loop: CASSPITGGTDTQYF. The CDR3, as DNA: TGTGCCAGCAGCCCCATTACGGGGGGCACAGATACGCAGTATTTT.

This chain links TRBV12-3 or TRBV12-4 with TRBJ2-3; D uncertain. Trimming cost V 6 bases and J 6 bases, with 7 bases left between them. The CDR3 covers 11 residues. The CDR3 DNA sequence: TGTGCCAGCAGCCCCGGGGATACGCAGTATTTT. This gives the protein CASSPGDTQYF.

This sequence joins TRBV4-3 and TRBJ2-3, with TRBD2 identical over 10 bases. This CDR3 contains 16 residues. Trimming took 0 bases from V and 5 from J; bases not matched to a gene: 5. Germline V gene sequence: CDR1 LGHNA, CDR2 YSLEER. CDR3 nucleotide sequence: TGCGCCAGCAGCCAAGATCTAGCGGGGGCCCGAGATACGCAGTATTTT. Its protein is CASSQDLAGARDTQYF.